Following are 25 T cell receptor beta chains from one sample sequenced in a study of identical twins. TCRdb re-called the 5' RACE reads through MiXCR, storing one row per CDR3 protein. The repertoire includes 700,000 or so distinct CDR3 sequences, 20% to 25% of them detected once, and 4% to 4.5% sits in the top ten. This sample was also put to use in a study of T cells expressing NK-cell markers.

Sample: PBMCs. Receptors were obtained from a woman aged 18 to 35 in good health.

This clonotype occurred once. The CDR3 here is CASSGTPDEEQFF. CDR3 bases: TGCGCCAGCAGTGGGACACCTGACGAGGAGCAGTTCTTC. The chain uses TRBV10-2 and TRBJ2-1; a possible D gene is TRBD1 (5 bases). V lost 4 bases, J lost 10 bases, and 14 bases lay in between. In germline, CDR1 is WSHSY, CDR2 SAAADI. CDR3 length: 13 amino acids.

This rearrangement joins TRBV23-1 to TRBJ2-1; 9 nucleotides align to TRBD2. TRBV23-1 is placed among ORFs of uncertain function. V lost 3 bases, J lost 0 bases, and 3 bases stayed unmatched. The CDR3 has 16 amino acids. CDR3 sequence: CASSHFSGGSYNEQFF. CDR3 DNA sequence: TGCGCCAGCAGTCACTTTAGCGGGGGCTCCTACAATGAGCAGTTCTTC.

This clonotype was picked up a small number of times. The chain links TRBV12-3 or TRBV12-4 to TRBJ2-1; the D gene could be TRBD1 or TRBD2 (5 bases each). The V end lost 0 bases, the J end lost 14 bases, and 23 bases lay between the germline ends. The CDR3 is made up of 16 amino acids. The CDR3 sequence is CASSLALYLRDGEEFF. CDR3 in DNA: TGTGCCAGCAGTTTAGCGTTATACCTCCGGGACGGAGAAGAGTTCTTC.

At least ten counts were recorded for this clonotype. The J gene is TRBJ1-1, the V gene TRBV20-1; no definite D call. V was cut by 3 bases and J by 0 bases, with 11 bases left in between. The germline V gene encodes CDR1 DFQATT and CDR2 SNEGSKA (reference sequence). CDR3 size: 14 residues. The CDR3 DNA reads as TGCAGTGCTAGCGCGGTAGCCATGAACACTGAAGCTTTCTTT. Translation: CSASAVAMNTEAFF.

V usage is TRBV7-3 and J usage is TRBJ1-1; D may be TRBD1 (6 bases). The V end lost 1 base, the J end lost 10 bases, and 13 bases lay between the germline ends. Looked up from germline, CDR1 is SGHTA and CDR2 is FQGTGA. The CDR3 sequence is 13 residues long. CDR3 loop: CASSLILGAGAFF. The CDR3 bases are TGTGCCAGCAGCTTAATTTTGGGGGCAGGAGCTTTCTTT.

There are a few counts of this clonotype. J is TRBJ2-5 and V is TRBV7-2; D unclear. V lost 2 bases and J lost 4, with 8 bases in between. CDR1 SGHTA and CDR2 FQGNSA come from the germline V gene. This CDR3 spans 13 amino acids. The CDR3 sequence is CASSLRLLETQYF. DNA for the CDR3: TGTGCCAGCAGCTTAAGACTGCTAGAGACCCAGTACTTC.

The sample holds many counts of this clonotype. The rearrangement links TRBV5-1 to TRBJ1-2; D unclear. Germline assignment: CDR1 SGHRS and CDR2 YFSETQ. V was cut by 0 bases and J by 0 bases, with 9 bases left in between. The CDR3 consists of 15 residues. The CDR3 sequence: CASSLVPQANYGYTF. The CDR3 bases are TGCGCCAGCAGCTTGGTTCCCCAGGCTAACTATGGCTACACCTTC.

This chain links TRBV7-9 with TRBJ2-7; 7 bases are a match to TRBD1. CDR3 length equals 14 residues. Germline lookup yields CDR1 SEHNR and CDR2 FQNEAQ (reference sequence). V trimming: 4 bases; J trimming: 5 bases; junction bases outside the gene matches: 8. The CDR3 bases are TGTGCCAGCAGCTCCGGGACAGCCTACCACGAGCAGTACTTC. Translation gives CASSSGTAYHEQYF. Variable domain in full (rest from reference TRBV7-9 and TRBJ2-7): DTGVSQNPRHKITKRGQNVTFRCDPISEHNRLYWYRQTLGQGPEFLTYFQNEAQLEKSRLLSDRFSAERPKGSFSTLEIQRTEQGDSAMYLCASSSGTAYHEQYFGPGTRLTVT.

Many counts were recorded for this clonotype. The chain is built from TRBV29-1 and TRBJ1-2, with D tentatively TRBD1 (6 bases). Germline assignment: CDR1 SQVTM and CDR2 ANQGSEA. This CDR3 has 15 amino acids. The V gene lost 6 bases and the J gene lost 4 bases, with 21 bases spanning the gap. The CDR3 loop is CSVYAAGEKSYGYTF. CDR3 nucleotides: TGCAGCGTCTACGCGGCAGGGGAAAAAAGCTATGGCTACACCTTC. The full variable domain, rest sourced from reference TRBV29-1 and TRBJ1-2, is SAVISQKPSRDICQRGTSLTIQCQVDSQVTMMFWYRQQPGQSLTLIATANQGSEATYESGFVIDKFPISRPNLTFSTLTVSNMSPEDSSIYLCSVYAAGEKSYGYTFGSGTRLTVV.

The chain employs TRBV28 and TRBJ2-3; D is unresolved. Trimming pared 6 bases from V and 3 bases from J, leaving 7 bases between. CDR3 length: 12 amino acids. Germline V lookup: CDR1 MDHEN, CDR2 SYDVKM. CDR3 nucleotide sequence: TGTGCCAGCAGGCCCATTACAGATACGCAGTATTTT. Translating it yields CASRPITDTQYF.

The chain links TRBV4-1 to TRBJ2-3; a possible D gene is TRBD2 (6 bases). Germline CDR1 MGHRA, CDR2 YSYEKL. There are 15 residues in the CDR3. The V end lost 1 base, the J end lost 5 bases, and 13 bases lay between the germline ends. CDR3 loop: CASSQGLGGGDTQYF. The CDR3 DNA is TGCGCCAGCAGCCAAGGTCTCGGGGGAGGAGATACGCAGTATTTT.

There are a few counts of this clonotype. This chain links TRBV12-3 or TRBV12-4 with TRBJ1-1; no firm D call. Between the trimmed V and J ends, which lost 1 base and 0 bases, there was a span of 15 bases. The CDR3 consists of 17 residues. The DNA for the CDR3 is TGTGCCAGCAGTTTAGATCGGACGGGAGGTATGAACACTGAAGCTTTCTTT. Amino acid sequence: CASSLDRTGGMNTEAFF.

The V gene is TRBV7-2, the J gene TRBJ2-7, with unresolved D. V was pared by 5 bases and J by 2 bases, with 13 bases between. Germline assignment: CDR1 SGHTA and CDR2 FQGNSA. The CDR3 is 14 residues long. CDR3 bases: TGTGCCAGCAGCGCTTGGGCCGGCCCCTACGAGCAGTACTTC. Translation gives CASSAWAGPYEQYF.

The chain carries TRBV27 and TRBJ2-7; D might be TRBD1 or TRBD2, each matching 5 bases. V was pared by 5 bases and J by 7 bases, with 21 bases between. CDR1 is MNHEY, CDR2 SMNVEV, per germline (reference sequence). This CDR3 is built from 15 residues. CDR3: CASSPEYQMWGEQYF. The CDR3 DNA follows: TGTGCCAGCAGTCCCGAGTACCAAATGTGGGGGGAGCAGTACTTC.

This clonotype was observed a few times. The chain carries TRBV10-2 and TRBJ2-1; 10 bases map to TRBD2. The germline gives CDR1 WSHSY, CDR2 SAAADI. This CDR3 spans 15 amino acids. V lost 3 bases to trimming and J lost 8 bases; unmatched junction nucleotides: 7. The CDR3 here is CASSEKRGGLDEQFF. The CDR3 region has the DNA TGCGCCAGCAGTGAAAAGCGGGGGGGCTTGGATGAGCAGTTCTTC.

This rearrangement joins TRBV7-2 to TRBJ2-1; D may be TRBD1 (5 bases). There are 14 residues in the CDR3. V lost 8 bases and J lost 0, with 11 bases in between. The germline V gene has CDR1 SGHTA and CDR2 FQGNSA. The CDR3 reads CASARQSSYNEQFF. Written as DNA, the CDR3 is TGTGCCAGCGCCCGACAGAGCTCCTACAATGAGCAGTTCTTC.

This clonotype has a count of ten or more. This sequence joins TRBV12-3 or TRBV12-4 and TRBJ2-3, with 7 bases matching TRBD2. After removal of 8 bases from V and 0 bases from J, the junction contained 8 bases not matched to a gene. This CDR3 has 15 amino acids. The CDR3 protein is CASGSLASSTDTQYF. The DNA for the CDR3 is TGTGCCAGCGGTTCACTAGCGTCTAGCACAGATACGCAGTATTTT.

This clonotype showed up just a few times. This rearrangement joins TRBV7-8 to TRBJ2-1; no clear D. Germline CDR1 is SGHVS and CDR2 is FQNEAQ. The CDR3 is 14 residues long. The V end lost 1 base, the J end lost 0 bases, and 4 bases lay between the germline ends. The CDR3 here is CASSLVTSYNEQFF. The CDR3 nucleotides are TGTGCCAGCAGCTTAGTCACCTCCTACAATGAGCAGTTCTTC.

V usage is TRBV2 and J usage is TRBJ1-5; TRBD1 aligns across 7 bases. The CDR3 has 15 residues. V gave up 6 bases and J gave up 2 bases; unmatched junction bases: 7. Germline CDR1 is SNHLY and CDR2 is FYNNEI. CDR3 coding DNA: TGTGCCAGCAGACGAGACAGGGCCGGCAATCAGCCCCAGCATTTT. Its translation: CASRRDRAGNQPQHF.

This rearrangement joins TRBV2 to TRBJ2-1, with D perhaps TRBD1 (5 bases). Per the germline V gene, CDR1 is SNHLY and CDR2 is FYNNEI. Trimming took off 7 bases at V and 0 bases at J, with 13 bases between the two ends. This CDR3 spans 15 amino acids. This CDR3 reads CASKKGPNSYNEQFF. CDR3 in DNA: TGTGCCAGCAAGAAGGGGCCGAACTCCTACAATGAGCAGTTCTTC. Complete variable domain (other parts from reference TRBV2 and TRBJ2-1): EPEVTQTPSHQVTQMGQEVILRCVPISNHLYFYWYRQILGQKVEFLVSFYNNEISEKSEIFDDQFSVERPDGSNFTLKIRSTKLEDSAMYFCASKKGPNSYNEQFFGPGTRLTVL.

There are a few counts of this clonotype. The chain joins TRBV4-3 to TRBJ2-3, with a weak D call TRBD2 (5 bases). The CDR3 totals 14 residues. The V end was cut by 0 bases, the J end by 4 bases, with 8 bases between. Germline loops: CDR1 LGHNA, CDR2 YSLEER. CDR3 DNA: TGCGCCAGCAGCCAAGACTACGGGGCAGATACGCAGTATTTT. Protein product: CASSQDYGADTQYF.

The rearrangement links TRBV14 to TRBJ1-3; no clear D. CDR3 size: 14 residues. The germline gives CDR1 SGHDN, CDR2 FVKESK. Deletions cut 1 base from V and 2 bases from J, with 6 bases between. CDR3 sequence: CASSQGGAGNTIYF. For the CDR3, the DNA is TGTGCCAGCAGCCAAGGGGGAGCTGGAAACACCATATATTTT.

V gene TRBV7-2 combines with J gene TRBJ1-1, with D tentatively TRBD1 (6 bases). The length of the CDR3 is 15 residues. CDR1 and CDR2 from the germline V gene are SGHTA and FQGNSA. The V end lost 3 bases, the J end lost 1 base, and 12 bases lay between the germline ends. The CDR3 loop reads CASSLGRGSNTEAFF. Here the CDR3 DNA reads TGTGCCAGCAGCTTGGGCAGGGGTTCGAACACTGAAGCTTTCTTT.

Only a few counts were recorded for this clonotype. The chain couples TRBV5-1 to TRBJ1-3; no reliable D call. CDR3 length: 14 residues. The germline CDR1 and CDR2 sequences are SGHRS and YFSETQ. V lost 1 base and J lost 0, with 5 bases in between. The CDR3 DNA sequence: TGCGCCAGCAGCTTGTGGACCTCTGGAAACACCATATATTTT. Translated: CASSLWTSGNTIYF. Complete variable domain (other parts from reference TRBV5-1 and TRBJ1-3): KAGVTQTPRYLIKTRGQQVTLSCSPISGHRSVSWYQQTPGQGLQFLFEYFSETQRNKGNFPGRFSGRQFSNSRSEMNVSTLELGDSALYLCASSLWTSGNTIYFGEGSWLTVV.

This chain links TRBV20-1 with TRBJ2-5, with a tentative D call TRBD1 (6 bases). Trimming cost V 0 bases and J 4 bases, with 12 bases left between them. CDR1 is DFQATT and CDR2 is SNEGSKA in the germline V gene (reference sequence). The CDR3 sequence is 14 residues long. The CDR3 protein is CSARDRQGIETQYF. Written as DNA, the CDR3 is TGCAGTGCTAGAGATCGTCAGGGGATAGAGACCCAGTACTTC.